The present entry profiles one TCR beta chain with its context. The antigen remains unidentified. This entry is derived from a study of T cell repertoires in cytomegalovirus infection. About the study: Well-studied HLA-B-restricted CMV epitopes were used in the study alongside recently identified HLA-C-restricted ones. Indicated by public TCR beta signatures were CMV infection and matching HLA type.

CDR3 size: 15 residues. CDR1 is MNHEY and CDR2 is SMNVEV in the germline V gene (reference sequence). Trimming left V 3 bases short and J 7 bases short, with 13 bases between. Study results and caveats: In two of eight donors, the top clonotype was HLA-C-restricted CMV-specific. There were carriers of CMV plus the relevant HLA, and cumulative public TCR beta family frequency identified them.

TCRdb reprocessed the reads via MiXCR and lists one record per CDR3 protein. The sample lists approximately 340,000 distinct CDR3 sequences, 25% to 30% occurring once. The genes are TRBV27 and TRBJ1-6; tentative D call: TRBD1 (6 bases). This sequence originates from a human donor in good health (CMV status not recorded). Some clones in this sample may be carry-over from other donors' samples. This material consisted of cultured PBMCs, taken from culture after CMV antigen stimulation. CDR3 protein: CASSFGGARNSPLHF. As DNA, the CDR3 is TGTGCCAGCAGTTTCGGGGGGGCCCGGAATTCACCCCTCCACTTT.